This T cell receptor (beta chain) was recorded in a study of T-cell reconstitution after alpha-beta-depleted transplantation in children. Preparation of the TCRbeta library used unique molecular identifiers. TCRdb processed the PCR reads anew with MiXCR; each CDR3 protein has one entry. The sample gives roughly 240,000 distinct CDR3 sequences, under 9.5% of which show up once; roughly 6% is in the top ten. The CDR3 consists of 17 residues. V trimming: 3 bases; J trimming: 2 bases; junction bases outside the gene matches: 9. This clonotype was detected ten times or more. Its cognate antigen is unknown. Study-level points and caveats: T cells produced anew were the main source of T-cell counts and diversity one year after transplant. The origin of high day-60 TCRbeta diversity in some patients lay in surviving recipient T cells and thymic progenitors. Reportedly, only several hundred clones from non-depleted graft cells drove alpha-beta T-cell counts at about two months.

J is TRBJ1-5 and V is TRBV12-3 or TRBV12-4; 8 nucleotides line up with TRBD1. The sequence came from a male patient younger than 18 who had a stem cell transplant for acute lymphoblastic leukemia, so the T cells may come from the graft donor. The sample in question was PBMCs, mostly from graft donor cells, obtained 180 days after TCRalphabeta/CD19-depleted stem cell transplant. The chain's CDR3 is CASSLGRGRVGNQPQHF. In DNA, the CDR3 is TGTGCCAGCAGTTTGGGCAGGGGGCGGGTGGGCAATCAGCCCCAGCATTTT.